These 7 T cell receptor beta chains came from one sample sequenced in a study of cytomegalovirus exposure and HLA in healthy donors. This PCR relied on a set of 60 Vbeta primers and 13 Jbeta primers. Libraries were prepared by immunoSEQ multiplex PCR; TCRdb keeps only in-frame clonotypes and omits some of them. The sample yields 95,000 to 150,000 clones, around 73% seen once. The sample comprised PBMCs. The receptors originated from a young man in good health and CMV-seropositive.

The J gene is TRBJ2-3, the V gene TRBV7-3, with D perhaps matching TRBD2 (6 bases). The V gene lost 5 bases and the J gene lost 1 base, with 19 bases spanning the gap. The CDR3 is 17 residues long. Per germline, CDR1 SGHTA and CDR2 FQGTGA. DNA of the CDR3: TGTGCCAGCAGCCTCAGGCGGGGACTGGGGGGCACAGATACGCAGTATTTT. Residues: CASSLRRGLGGTDTQYF.

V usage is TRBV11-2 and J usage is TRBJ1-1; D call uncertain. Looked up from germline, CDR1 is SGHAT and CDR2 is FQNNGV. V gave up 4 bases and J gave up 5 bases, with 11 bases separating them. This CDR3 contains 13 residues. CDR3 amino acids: CASSSLKETEAFF. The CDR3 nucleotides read TGTGCCAGCAGCTCCCTAAAGGAGACTGAAGCTTTCTTT.

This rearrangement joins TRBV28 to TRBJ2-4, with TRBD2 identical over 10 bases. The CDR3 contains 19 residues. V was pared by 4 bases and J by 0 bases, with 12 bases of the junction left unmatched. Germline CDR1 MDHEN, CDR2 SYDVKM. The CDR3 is CASSSPLSSGRRAKNIQYF. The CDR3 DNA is TGTGCCAGCAGTTCACCCCTCTCTAGCGGGAGACGAGCCAAAAACATTCAGTACTTC.

CDR3 sequence reads: CASSQEVRQGAYNEKLFF. The DNA for the CDR3 is TGCGCCAGCAGCCAAGAAGTGCGACAGGGGGCTTACAATGAAAAACTGTTTTTT. The chain recombines TRBV4-3 with TRBJ1-4; TRBD1 matches at 10 bases. Per the germline V gene, CDR1 is LGHNA and CDR2 is YSLEER. The junction had 9 bases not matched to a gene; V was cut back by 0 bases and J by 5 bases. The CDR3 has 18 residues.

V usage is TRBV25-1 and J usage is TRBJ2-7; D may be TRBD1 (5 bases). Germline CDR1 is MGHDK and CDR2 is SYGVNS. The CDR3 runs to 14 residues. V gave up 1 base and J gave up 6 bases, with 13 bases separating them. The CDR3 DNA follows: TGTGCCAGCAGTGAATTTGCAGGGTTCTTCGAGCAGTACTTC. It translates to CASSEFAGFFEQYF.

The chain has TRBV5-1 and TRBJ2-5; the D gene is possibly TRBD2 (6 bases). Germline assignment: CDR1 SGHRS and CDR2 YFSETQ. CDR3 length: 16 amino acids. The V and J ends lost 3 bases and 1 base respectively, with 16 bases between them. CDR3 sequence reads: CASSSGGVAFQETQYF. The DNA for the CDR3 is TGCGCCAGCAGCTCAGGCGGGGTGGCGTTCCAAGAGACCCAGTACTTC.

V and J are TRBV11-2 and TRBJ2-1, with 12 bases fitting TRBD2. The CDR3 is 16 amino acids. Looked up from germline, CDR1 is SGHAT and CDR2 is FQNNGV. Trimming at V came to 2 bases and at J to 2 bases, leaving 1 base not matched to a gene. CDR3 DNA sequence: TGTGCCAGCAGCTTACTAGCGGGAGGGGCCTACAATGAGCAGTTCTTC. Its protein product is CASSLLAGGAYNEQFF.